Below, 24 T cell receptor beta chains from the same sample are listed, as sequenced in a study of T cells in Graves' hyperthyroidism and ophthalmopathy. It was RNA transcripts that yielded the amplified TCR beta CDR3 regions. The HTBI primer set served for first-round RT-PCR of the TCR CDR3. TCRdb reprocessed the multiplex PCR reads with MiXCR, giving one entry per CDR3 protein. This table holds fewer than 450,000 distinct CDR3 sequences, about 18% found once. The sample taken for sequencing was blood. These receptors were collected from a woman aged 30 to 39 with Graves' hyperthyroidism that later progressed to Graves' ophthalmopathy.

The rearrangement links TRBV7-9 to TRBJ2-1; D may match TRBD1 or TRBD2 (6 bases each). The germline V gene encodes CDR1 SEHNR and CDR2 FQNEAQ (reference sequence). With 3 bases removed from V and 5 bases from J, the gap between germline ends came to 17 bases. This CDR3 is 16 amino acids long. CDR3 protein: CASSFPRGGPDNEQFF. CDR3 coding DNA: TGTGCCAGCAGCTTCCCTCGTGGGGGGCCGGACAATGAGCAGTTCTTC.

The chain employs TRBV10-2 and TRBJ1-1, with D unclear. CDR1 and CDR2 (germline): WSHSY, SAAADI. V gave up 2 bases and J gave up 3 bases, with 7 bases separating them. The CDR3 has 13 residues. The CDR3 DNA reads as TGCGCCAGCAGTGAGAGTGATTACACTGAAGCTTTCTTT. Translated: CASSESDYTEAFF.

V usage is TRBV19 and J usage is TRBJ2-4; TRBD1 aligns across 9 bases. The CDR3 length is 15 residues. From germline, CDR1 is LNHDA and CDR2 SQIVND (reference sequence). Germline trimming cut 5 bases from V and 12 bases from J; bases unmatched to any gene: 14. CDR3 coding DNA: TGTGCCAGTAGTGCCGGGGCACAGGGGGCTACGCCTCAGTACTTC. Translation: CASSAGAQGATPQYF.

This clonotype was observed many times. The chain carries TRBV3-1 and TRBJ1-6; a weak D match, TRBD1 (6 bases). V lost 0 bases to trimming and J lost 7 bases, with 10 bases between them. The germline CDR1 and CDR2 sequences are LGHDT and YNNKEL (reference sequence). This CDR3 is 15 amino acids long. The CDR3 loop reads CASSQEWTANSPLHF. The CDR3 region has the DNA TGTGCCAGCAGCCAAGAGTGGACAGCCAATTCACCCCTCCACTTT. The variable domain in full, completed from reference TRBV3-1 and TRBJ1-6, reads DTAVSQTPKYLVTQMGNDKSIKCEQNLGHDTMYWYKQDSKKFLKIMFSYNNKELIINETVPNRFSPKSPDKAHLNLHINSLELGDSAVYFCASSQEWTANSPLHFGNGTRLTVT.

This clonotype occurred many times. The rearrangement joins TRBV20-1 to TRBJ2-1, with 7 bases aligning to TRBD1. The germline V gene encodes CDR1 DFQATT and CDR2 SNEGSKA (reference sequence). The CDR3 has 15 amino acids. J lost 0 bases, V lost 0 bases, and 2 bases had no gene match. CDR3 protein: CSARDDRVSYNEQFF. CDR3 coding DNA: TGCAGTGCTAGAGATGACAGGGTCTCCTACAATGAGCAGTTCTTC.

This clonotype was detected a few times. The rearrangement uses TRBV28 and TRBJ1-2; weak D call: TRBD1 (5 bases). The CDR3 is 15 residues long. The V end was cut by 6 bases, the J end by 2 bases, with 16 bases between. CDR1 is MDHEN and CDR2 is SYDVKM in the germline V gene. The CDR3 region has the DNA TGTGCCAGCAGCCCCGGCTCTTGGACAAACTATGGCTACACCTTC. Protein sequence: CASSPGSWTNYGYTF.

CDR3 sequence reads: CASSPRQITGELFF. The CDR3 region has the DNA TGTGCCAGCTCACCACGACAGATCACCGGGGAGCTGTTTTTT. V and J are TRBV18 and TRBJ2-2; D is possibly TRBD1 (5 bases). CDR1 KGHSH and CDR2 LQKENI come from the germline V gene. CDR3 length: 14 residues. Trimming cost V 1 base and J 4 bases, with 7 bases left between them.

CDR3 sequence (DNA): TGCAGCGTTGACCTGCTCGGGGCTAGCCGTCCTTACAATGAGCAGTTCTTC. Its translation is CSVDLLGASRPYNEQFF. The chain links TRBV29-1 to TRBJ2-1, with D tentatively TRBD1 or TRBD2 (5 bases each). The ends were cut back, 3 bases at V and 4 bases at J, with 22 bases in the middle. CDR3 length: 17 residues. Looked up from germline, CDR1 is SQVTM and CDR2 is ANQGSEA.

In this sample, this clonotype turned up many times. CDR3 sequence: CASRRGASGNYEQYF. CDR3 DNA: TGTGCCAGCAGGCGAGGGGCTAGCGGGAACTACGAGCAGTACTTC. V and J are TRBV6-9 and TRBJ2-7, with TRBD2 identical over 9 bases. Germline CDR1 reads MNHGY; CDR2 reads SVAAGI. The CDR3 has 15 amino acids. V gave up 6 bases and J gave up 3 bases; unmatched junction bases: 9.

The chain employs TRBV20-1 and TRBJ2-7, with 12 bases lining up with TRBD2. V lost 7 bases, J lost 3 bases, and 4 bases stayed unmatched. Germline loops: CDR1 DFQATT, CDR2 SNEGSKA (reference sequence). The CDR3 runs 13 residues. The CDR3 loop is CSVATSGSYEQYF. The CDR3 DNA reads as TGCAGTGTCGCGACTAGCGGGAGCTACGAGCAGTACTTC.

This clonotype was detected ten times or more. The CDR3, as DNA: TGTGCCAGCAGAGACCCCATTAGCGGGAAATGGTCCTACAATGAGCAGTTCTTC. It translates to CASRDPISGKWSYNEQFF. The V call is TRBV7-8, the J call TRBJ2-1, with TRBD2 matching 8 bases. The CDR3 covers 18 residues. Germline V gives CDR1 SGHVS, CDR2 FQNEAQ. Trimming removed 6 bases from V and 1 base from J; junction bases left unmatched: 14.

The table lists this clonotype with many counts. The chain combines TRBV30 with TRBJ2-7; the D gene is possibly TRBD2 (5 bases). The V end was cut by 3 bases, the J end by 4 bases, with 16 bases between. The germline gives CDR1 GTSNPN, CDR2 SVGIG (reference sequence). This CDR3 spans 14 amino acids. This CDR3 reads CAWSAEGLKYEQYF. The DNA for the CDR3 is TGTGCCTGGAGCGCCGAGGGCCTCAAGTACGAGCAGTACTTC.

This clonotype was seen more than once but under ten times. The CDR3 bases are TGTGCCAGTAGTACCCGGGACAGCACCACCGGGGAGCTGTTTTTT. Its protein is CASSTRDSTTGELFF. This chain connects TRBV19 to TRBJ2-2, with TRBD1 identical over 7 bases. Germline CDR1 and CDR2: LNHDA and SQIVND (reference sequence). The CDR3 covers 15 residues. The ends lost 4 bases at V and 4 bases at J; junction bases unmatched: 6.

This clonotype was seen at least ten times. The rearrangement joins TRBV28 to TRBJ2-2; D is undetermined. Trimming left V 8 bases short and J 2 bases short, with 9 bases between. This CDR3 spans 13 amino acids. Germline-derived CDR1 and CDR2 are MDHEN and SYDVKM. As DNA, the CDR3 is TGTGCCAGCTTGGGTCAAAACACCGGGGAGCTGTTTTTT. Translating gives CASLGQNTGELFF.

This clonotype was counted at least ten times. The V call is TRBV19, the J call TRBJ2-7; 9 bases are shared with TRBD1. CDR1 and CDR2 (germline): LNHDA, SQIVND (reference sequence). J gave up 4 bases and V 9 bases, and 4 bases lay outside the gene matches. This CDR3 region has 12 residues. The CDR3 spells CASGQGRYEQYF. The CDR3 DNA is TGTGCCAGCGGACAGGGGCGATACGAGCAGTACTTC.

V gene TRBV28 combines with J gene TRBJ2-3, with TRBD1 matching 7 bases. CDR3 length equals 13 residues. The V gene end was trimmed by 8 bases and the J gene end by 3 bases; junction bases not matched to a gene: 5. CDR1 and CDR2 (germline): MDHEN, SYDVKM. CDR3 loop: CASDRDATDTQYF. The CDR3 region has the DNA TGTGCCAGCGACAGGGATGCGACAGATACGCAGTATTTT.

The rearrangement joins TRBV19 to TRBJ1-5; D call uncertain. Trimming removed 3 bases from V and 0 bases from J, with 12 bases in between. CDR3 length: 16 amino acids. CDR1 and CDR2 from the germline V gene are LNHDA and SQIVND (reference sequence). The chain's CDR3 is CASSITGRFSNQPQHF. CDR3 sequence (DNA): TGTGCCAGTAGTATCACCGGACGGTTTAGCAATCAGCCCCAGCATTTT.

This clonotype was seen many times. This chain joins TRBV6-1 and TRBJ2-1; 12 bases are shared with TRBD2. The length of the CDR3 is 17 residues. V was clipped by 8 bases and J by 1 base; unmatched bases: 9. Germline values: CDR1 MNHNS, CDR2 SASEGT. The CDR3 DNA reads as TGTGCCAGCCAACTAGCGGGGGGACAAGAATCCTACAATGAGCAGTTCTTC. This sequence encodes CASQLAGGQESYNEQFF.

The rearrangement links TRBV5-5 to TRBJ1-1; D is undetermined. This CDR3 is 13 amino acids long. The V end lost 4 bases, the J end lost 4 bases, and 11 bases lay between the germline ends. Germline CDR1 SGHKS, CDR2 YYEKEE (reference sequence). The CDR3 nucleotides read TGTGCCAGCAGCGACCACGGATTCACTGAAGCTTTCTTT. The encoded protein is CASSDHGFTEAFF.

The J gene is TRBJ2-3, the V gene TRBV10-3; 10 bases are shared with TRBD2. V shed 2 bases and J 5 bases; nucleotides not matched to a gene: 7. The CDR3 spans 16 residues. Germline CDR1 and CDR2: ENHRY and SYGVKD. The CDR3 nucleotides read TGTGCCATCAGTGAGCCGCAGCGGGGGGGCCAAGATACGCAGTATTTT. Protein product: CAISEPQRGGQDTQYF.

CDR3 sequence: CAAGTGTGELFF. The CDR3 region has the DNA TGCGCCGCCGGGACAGGGACCGGGGAGCTGTTTTTT. The chain has TRBV10-1 and TRBJ2-2, with 9 bases that match TRBD1. Germline V gene sequence: CDR1 WNHNN, CDR2 SYGVQD (reference sequence). V was pared by 11 bases and J by 5 bases, with 3 bases of the junction left unmatched. This CDR3 has 12 amino acids.

This clonotype showed up just a few times. The chain links TRBV19 to TRBJ1-5, with 9 positions matching TRBD1. Germline V gene lookup returns CDR1 LNHDA and CDR2 SQIVND (reference sequence). With V trimmed by 0 bases and J by 6 bases, 15 bases remained unmatched. This CDR3 spans 19 amino acids. The DNA for the CDR3 is TGTGCCAGTAGTATAGACCATTTCTCCACAGGGGGCGAGAGTCAGCCCCAGCATTTT. It is translated as CASSIDHFSTGGESQPQHF.

This clonotype has ten or more counts. V and J are TRBV2 and TRBJ1-2; D might be TRBD1 (5 bases). Trimming took off 5 bases at V and 4 bases at J, with 23 bases between the two ends. From germline, CDR1 is SNHLY and CDR2 FYNNEI. The CDR3 has 17 residues. CDR3 sequence reads: CASSSPRRTSHGYGYTF. CDR3 coding DNA: TGTGCCAGCAGTTCCCCCCGCAGGACAAGCCATGGCTATGGCTACACCTTC.

This clonotype was detected many times. The CDR3 reads CASSPGPGEPQHF. CDR3 DNA sequence: TGCGCCAGCAGCCCAGGGCCGGGGGAGCCCCAGCATTTT. The chain has TRBV5-1 and TRBJ1-5, with D tentatively TRBD1 (5 bases). There are 13 residues in the CDR3. V was clipped by 4 bases and J by 8 bases, with 13 bases between them. Germline CDR1 SGHRS, CDR2 YFSETQ.